This record looks at one T cell receptor beta chain sequence and its context. Authors' processing steps: Nucleated cell counts were estimated from reference gene primer amplification. TCRdb's copy holds only in-frame clones and misses some; the assay was immunoSEQ multiplex PCR. V and J calls and clone size are copied from that table; D and trimming were computed from the DNA. The table records about 150,000 clones, 85% to 90% of them present only once. CDR1 is LNHNV and CDR2 is YYDKDF in the germline V gene (reference sequence). CDR3 size: 16 residues. Losses at the gene ends were 0 bases for V and 4 bases for J; bases not matched to a gene: 6. This sample stems from a study of blood T cell repertoires in COVID-19. Study background: COVID-19 samples from acute and convalescent phases originated in the United States, Italy and Spain. PBMCs, B-cell-depleted T cells, or T cells provided the cDNA or gDNA that made up the material.

The material sequenced was peripheral blood. The origin of this receptor is a woman aged 40 to 50 with acute or convalescent COVID-19. V is TRBV15 and J is TRBJ1-2; 9 nucleotides agree with TRBD1. CDR3 in DNA: TGTGCCACCAGCAGAGATCGGGACAGGGCGGTCTATGGCTACACCTTC. This translates into CATSRDRDRAVYGYTF.